This T cell receptor (beta chain) was sequenced in a study of regulatory T cells in long-lasting Graves disease. The study's findings and limits: Investigators studied peripheral blood only, not thyroid tissue.

CDR3-region Arm-PCR and iRepertoire HTBI primers produced the TCR beta libraries. TCRdb ran MiXCR on the multiplex PCR reads and lists one entry per CDR3 protein. The sample has 420,000 or so distinct CDR3 sequences; about 16% are singletons. The V and J ends lost 6 bases and 3 bases, in that order; junction bases with no gene match: 10. CDR3 length equals 17 residues. Time point in this sample: newly diagnosed GD, antithyroid drugs for less than 3 months. The TCR library was prepared using RNA isolated from PBMCs. This clonotype appeared many times. Its antigen is unidentified. The same sample was also studied in work on T cells in Graves' hyperthyroidism and ophthalmopathy.

V and J are TRBV12-3 or TRBV12-4 and TRBJ2-3; 12 positions match TRBD2. The receptor comes from a young woman with Graves disease. This material consisted of peripheral blood mononuclear cells (PBMCs), taken at new diagnosis, from a patient treated with antithyroid drugs. CDR3 nucleotide sequence: TGTGCCAGCAGCCGCGGACTAGCGGGAATTATAACAGATACGCAGTATTTT. Its translation: CASSRGLAGIITDTQYF.